The 6 T cell receptor beta chains presented below share a single source sample, sequenced in a study of cytomegalovirus exposure and HLA in healthy donors. Researchers ran the PCR with 60 Vbeta and 13 Jbeta primers. Profiled with immunoSEQ multiplex PCR; TCRdb holds only in-frame clones, not every one. The sample holds roughly 170,000 clones; 82% are singletons and the top ten take 1.5%. The sample taken for sequencing was PBMCs. The receptors here all came from a male donor in good health and CMV-seronegative.

This clone was detected only a few times. The CDR3 region is CASSYSPALAGVPDTQYF. CDR3 nucleotides: TGTGCCAGCAGTTATTCTCCCGCACTAGCGGGAGTTCCAGATACGCAGTATTTT. The chain joins TRBV6-9 to TRBJ2-3; 11 bases align to TRBD2. The ends lost 0 bases at V and 4 bases at J; junction bases unmatched: 9. CDR1 and CDR2 (germline): MNHGY, SVAAGI. This CDR3 comprises 18 residues.

V gene TRBV12-5 combines with J gene TRBJ1-5, with TRBD1 identical over 7 bases. Germline V gene data show CDR1 as LGHNT and CDR2 as FRNRAP. This CDR3 has 16 amino acids. J gave up 2 bases and V 1 base, and 5 bases lay outside the gene matches. The DNA for the CDR3 is TGTGCTAGTGGTTTGGAGACAGGGAATGGCAATCAGCCCCAGCATTTT. This encodes CASGLETGNGNQPQHF.

The chain employs TRBV2 and TRBJ1-5, with 8 bases aligning to TRBD1. Germline V CDR1 and CDR2: SNHLY, FYNNEI. After removal of 4 bases from V and 4 bases from J, the junction contained 12 bases not matched to a gene. The CDR3 is 17 amino acids. For the CDR3, the DNA is TGTGCCAGCAGTGGGGGAGTACAGGGGGTGTCAAATCAGCCCCAGCATTTT. Residues: CASSGGVQGVSNQPQHF.

V and J are TRBV5-1 and TRBJ1-4; D not certain. Germline assignment: CDR1 SGHRS and CDR2 YFSETQ. Trimming pared 8 bases from V and 5 bases from J, leaving 19 bases between. The CDR3 is 15 amino acids. DNA for the CDR3: TGCGCCAGTGCCCCGTATCGACGGGGAAATGAAAAACTGTTTTTT. The encoded protein is CASAPYRRGNEKLFF.

The rearrangement joins TRBV19 to TRBJ1-1; possible D gene TRBD1, 6 bases. The CDR3 runs to 13 residues. The germline V gene encodes CDR1 LNHDA and CDR2 SQIVND (reference sequence). V lost 5 bases and J lost 8, with 15 bases in between. CDR3 protein: CASSSGTLIEAFF. CDR3 sequence (DNA): TGTGCCAGTAGTTCCGGGACACTCATAGAAGCTTTCTTT.

Here the CDR3 reads CASSAKIQGGDTQYF. The CDR3 nucleotides are TGTGCCAGTAGTGCCAAAATCCAGGGAGGAGATACGCAGTATTTT. The genes are TRBV19 and TRBJ2-3, with D possibly TRBD2 on 6 matching bases. Germline V CDR1 and CDR2: LNHDA, SQIVND (reference sequence). Deletions cut 5 bases from V and 5 bases from J, with 17 bases between. This CDR3 comprises 15 residues.